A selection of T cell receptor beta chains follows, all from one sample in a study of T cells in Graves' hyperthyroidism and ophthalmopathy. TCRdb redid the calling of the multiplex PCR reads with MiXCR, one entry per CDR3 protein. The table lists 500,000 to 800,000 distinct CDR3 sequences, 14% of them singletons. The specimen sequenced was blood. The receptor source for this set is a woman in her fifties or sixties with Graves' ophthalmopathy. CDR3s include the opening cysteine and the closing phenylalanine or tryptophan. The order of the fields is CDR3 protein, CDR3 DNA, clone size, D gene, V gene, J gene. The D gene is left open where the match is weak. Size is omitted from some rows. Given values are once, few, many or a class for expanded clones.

CDR3: CASTRTGWGTEAFF
DNA: TGTGCCAGCACGCGGACAGGTTGGGGCACTGAAGCTTTCTTT
size: many
D: TRBD1
V: TRBV12-3/TRBV12-4
J: TRBJ1-1

CDR3: CASSQRLTATYEQYF
DNA: TGCGCCAGCAGCCAAAGATTAACAGCTACCTACGAGCAGTACTTC
size: few
D: NA
V: TRBV4-1
J: TRBJ2-7

CDR3: CASAHSRGAKNIQYF
DNA: TGTGCCAGCGCACATAGCCGGGGAGCCAAAAACATTCAGTACTTC
size: NA
D: NA
V: TRBV5-6
J: TRBJ2-4

CDR3: CASRGLAGGVNEQFF
DNA: TGTGCCAGCAGAGGGCTAGCGGGAGGAGTAAATGAGCAGTTCTTC
size: many
D: TRBD2
V: TRBV2
J: TRBJ2-1

CDR3: CASSPPRSFNEQFF
DNA: TGTGCCAGCAGTCCGCCTAGGTCTTTCAATGAGCAGTTCTTC
size: NA
D: NA
V: TRBV28
J: TRBJ2-1

CDR3: CASIKTGTGFGPPRTGANVLTF
DNA: TGTGCCAGCATTAAAACCGGGACAGGGTTTGGCCCCCCCCGGACTGGGGCCAACGTCCTGACTTTC
size: NA
D: TRBD1
V: TRBV2
J: TRBJ2-6

CDR3: CASTMNPIYSYEQYF
DNA: TGCGCCAGCACGATGAATCCAATCTACTCCTACGAGCAGTACTTC
size: many
D: NA
V: TRBV5-1
J: TRBJ2-7

CDR3: CASSSWVAGGLTGANVLTF
DNA: TGTGCCAGCAGTTCCTGGGTAGCGGGAGGCCTTACCGGGGCCAACGTCCTGACTTTC
size: NA
D: TRBD2
V: TRBV28
J: TRBJ2-6

CDR3: CASSYTIQETQYF
DNA: TGTGCCAGCAGTTACACGATCCAAGAGACCCAGTACTTC
size: many
D: NA
V: TRBV6-2/TRBV6-3
J: TRBJ2-5

CDR3: CATSLGTHTDTQYF
DNA: TGTGCCACCAGCCTAGGGACCCACACAGATACGCAGTATTTT
size: few
D: NA
V: TRBV15
J: TRBJ2-3

CDR3: CASSLLPGYRNTIYF
DNA: TGTGCCAGCAGTTTATTGCCAGGGTATAGAAACACCATATATTTT
size: NA
D: NA
V: TRBV28
J: TRBJ1-3

CDR3: CASSPRQVPYEQYF
DNA: TGTGCCAGCAGCCCACGACAGGTTCCCTACGAGCAGTACTTC
size: many
D: NA
V: TRBV6-2/TRBV6-3
J: TRBJ2-7

CDR3: CSARLRQGSYEQYF
DNA: TGCAGTGCTAGATTAAGACAGGGCTCCTACGAGCAGTACTTC
size: many
D: TRBD1
V: TRBV20-1
J: TRBJ2-7

CDR3: CATSDLDHTDTQYF
DNA: TGTGCCACCAGTGATCTGGACCACACAGATACGCAGTATTTT
size: NA
D: NA
V: TRBV24-1
J: TRBJ2-3

CDR3: CASSSTSGQNTGELFF
DNA: TGCGCCAGCAGCTCAACCTCGGGACAGAACACCGGGGAGCTGTTTTTT
size: many
D: NA
V: TRBV5-1
J: TRBJ2-2

CDR3: CASSYIGVGQNYGYTF
DNA: TGTGCCAGCAGTTATATTGGCGTCGGACAGAACTATGGCTACACCTTC
size: NA
D: NA
V: TRBV6-2/TRBV6-3
J: TRBJ1-2

CDR3: CASRGNGRVGYEQYF
DNA: TGTGCCAGCAGGGGCAACGGCAGGGTAGGTTACGAGCAGTACTTC
size: many
D: NA
V: TRBV6-1
J: TRBJ2-7

CDR3: CASSQDSNRYEQYF
DNA: TGTGCCAGCAGCCAAGATTCGAACAGATACGAGCAGTACTTC
size: many
D: NA
V: TRBV3-1
J: TRBJ2-7

CDR3: CASSSRGRGNTIYF
DNA: TGTGCCAGCAGTTCCAGGGGGCGCGGAAACACCATATATTTT
size: few
D: TRBD1
V: TRBV6-1
J: TRBJ1-3

CDR3: CASNAAGRRETQYF
DNA: TGTGCCAGCAATGCAGCGGGGAGGAGGGAGACCCAGTACTTC
size: NA
D: TRBD2
V: TRBV28
J: TRBJ2-5

CDR3: CASSLAGASSYNEQFF
DNA: TGCGCCAGCAGCTTGGCAGGGGCCAGCTCCTACAATGAGCAGTTCTTC
size: many
D: NA
V: TRBV5-1
J: TRBJ2-1

CDR3: CSVAGQTTYEQYF
DNA: TGCAGCGTTGCGGGACAGACAACTTACGAGCAGTACTTC
size: many
D: TRBD1
V: TRBV29-1
J: TRBJ2-7

CDR3: CATNLRLAGVRSYEQYF
DNA: TGTGCCACGAATCTCCGACTAGCGGGAGTGAGAAGCTACGAGCAGTACTTC
size: NA
D: TRBD2
V: TRBV6-2/TRBV6-3
J: TRBJ2-7

CDR3: CASSRPVDKNIQYF
DNA: TGTGCCAGCAGCCGCCCGGTAGACAAAAACATTCAGTACTTC
size: NA
D: NA
V: TRBV5-1
J: TRBJ2-4

CDR3: CASSLTSAHTDTQYF
DNA: TGTGCCAGCAGCCTCACTAGCGCCCACACAGATACGCAGTATTTT
size: many
D: TRBD2
V: TRBV7-2
J: TRBJ2-3

CDR3: CAWSGTSGRRYEQYF
DNA: TGTGCCTGGAGCGGGACTAGCGGGAGACGGTACGAGCAGTACTTC
size: many
D: TRBD2
V: TRBV30
J: TRBJ2-7

CDR3: CAGFMGFGTDTQYF
DNA: TGTGCCGGCTTTATGGGATTCGGCACAGATACGCAGTATTTT
size: NA
D: NA
V: TRBV7-8
J: TRBJ2-3

CDR3: CASSYSNIQGSGEKLFF
DNA: TGTGCCAGCAGTTACTCTAACATACAGGGATCCGGAGAAAAACTGTTTTTT
size: NA
D: NA
V: TRBV6-5
J: TRBJ1-4

CDR3: CGSSQDRGIRDTIYF
DNA: TGTGGCAGCAGCCAAGATCGGGGGATCAGGGACACCATATATTTT
size: NA
D: NA
V: TRBV3-1
J: TRBJ1-3

CDR3: CGPPGLAGGPPSTDTQYF
DNA: TGTGGACCCCCGGGACTAGCGGGAGGGCCCCCGAGCACAGATACGCAGTATTTT
size: many
D: TRBD2
V: TRBV28
J: TRBJ2-3

CDR3: CASTRTGNIYEQYF
DNA: TGTGCCAGCACCCGGACAGGGAACATCTACGAGCAGTACTTC
size: few
D: TRBD1
V: TRBV11-2
J: TRBJ2-7

CDR3: CASSSLAGVSSYEQYF
DNA: TGTGCCAGCAGTTCCCTAGCGGGAGTTAGCTCCTACGAGCAGTACTTC
size: many
D: TRBD2
V: TRBV27
J: TRBJ2-7

CDR3: CASSLDATGTPGQPQHF
DNA: TGCGCCAGCAGCTTGGACGCGACAGGGACCCCCGGCCAGCCCCAGCATTTT
size: many
D: TRBD1
V: TRBV5-1
J: TRBJ1-5

CDR3: CASSLFQQETQYF
DNA: TGTGCCAGCAGCTTATTCCAGCAAGAGACCCAGTACTTC
size: many
D: NA
V: TRBV7-8
J: TRBJ2-5

CDR3: CASSSRLAGQETQYF
DNA: TGTGCCAGCAGCTCTCGACTAGCGGGCCAAGAGACCCAGTACTTC
size: many
D: TRBD2
V: TRBV7-2
J: TRBJ2-5

CDR3: CASSYGTGIPDEQFF
DNA: TGCGCCAGCAGCTACGGGACAGGGATACCCGATGAGCAGTTCTTC
size: few
D: TRBD1
V: TRBV5-1
J: TRBJ2-1

CDR3: CASSLNSGDTQYF
DNA: TGTGCCAGCAGCTTAAATAGCGGAGATACGCAGTATTTT
size: many
D: NA
V: TRBV7-9
J: TRBJ2-3

CDR3: CASRRQADTDTQYF
DNA: TGTGCCAGCAGGAGACAGGCCGACACAGATACGCAGTATTTT
size: many
D: NA
V: TRBV27
J: TRBJ2-3

CDR3: CASSTYRGSGNTIYF
DNA: TGTGCCAGCAGCACCTACAGGGGTTCAGGAAACACCATATATTTT
size: NA
D: TRBD1
V: TRBV7-8
J: TRBJ1-3

CDR3: CSARISGRTTTDTQYF
DNA: TGCAGTGCTAGAATTAGCGGGAGAACCACCACAGATACGCAGTATTTT
size: few
D: TRBD2
V: TRBV20-1
J: TRBJ2-3

CDR3: CSVVSPGTGGQAGELFF
DNA: TGCAGCGTTGTCTCCCCCGGGACAGGGGGCCAGGCCGGGGAGCTGTTTTTT
size: many
D: TRBD1
V: TRBV29-1
J: TRBJ2-2

CDR3: CASNPGVYSEAFF
DNA: TGTGCCAGTAACCCCGGGGTATACAGTGAAGCTTTCTTT
size: many
D: NA
V: TRBV19
J: TRBJ1-1

CDR3: CATSRGDRATEAFF
DNA: TGTGCCACCAGCAGGGGGGACAGGGCCACTGAAGCTTTCTTT
size: many
D: TRBD1
V: TRBV15
J: TRBJ1-1